The 12 T cell receptor beta chains below were found in one sample sequenced in a study of blood T cell repertoires in COVID-19. The protocol was immunoSEQ multiplex PCR, while the TCRdb copy is restricted to in-frame clones and leaves out a portion. This sample has a few hundred thousand clones, with 70% to 90% found just once. Sequencing was done on a sample of PBMCs or T cells enriched from blood (not recorded which). The origin of the receptors is a woman aged 30 to 39 who had been exposed to COVID-19.

The DNA of the CDR3 is TGTGCCAGTAGTATTACAGGGGGCTTATATGGCTACACCTTC. Its protein is CASSITGGLYGYTF. The genes are TRBV19 and TRBJ1-2, with 9 bases fitting TRBD1. After removal of 3 bases from V and 5 bases from J, the junction contained 4 bases not matched to a gene. The germline V gene encodes CDR1 LNHDA and CDR2 SQIVND (reference sequence). The CDR3 contains 14 residues.

The chain employs TRBV12-5 and TRBJ1-1, with D uncertain. Germline-derived CDR1 and CDR2 are LGHNT and FRNRAP. V lost 4 bases and J lost 3, with 12 bases in between. CDR3 length: 14 residues. CDR3 DNA sequence: TGTGCTAGTGGTTACTCCGCATATTACACTGAAGCTTTCTTT. Its translation is CASGYSAYYTEAFF.

The chain couples TRBV4-2 to TRBJ1-2; 9 bases are a match to TRBD1. From germline, CDR1 is LGHNA and CDR2 YNFKEQ. The CDR3 is 15 residues long. Losses at the gene ends were 0 bases for V and 8 bases for J; bases not matched to a gene: 7. The DNA of the CDR3 is TGTGCCAGCAGCCAAGAAGGGACAGGGAGGGGAGGCTACACCTTC. Protein product: CASSQEGTGRGGYTF.

The chain has TRBV10-3 and TRBJ2-2; 11 positions match TRBD2. Trimming at V came to 7 bases and at J to 5 bases, leaving 3 bases not matched to a gene. The length of the CDR3 is 14 residues. CDR1 and CDR2 (germline): ENHRY, SYGVKD. The CDR3 reads CAIKGLAETGELFF. CDR3 DNA: TGTGCCATCAAGGGACTAGCGGAAACCGGGGAGCTGTTTTTT.

This sequence joins TRBV25-1 and TRBJ1-6; 7 bases agree with TRBD1. The length of the CDR3 is 16 residues. V trimming: 3 bases; J trimming: 6 bases; junction bases outside the gene matches: 8. Germline lookup yields CDR1 MGHDK and CDR2 SYGVNS. CDR3 in amino acids: CASSEGRGWGNSPLHF. Written as DNA, the CDR3 is TGTGCCAGCAGTGAGGGCAGGGGGTGGGGTAATTCACCCCTCCACTTT.

The rearrangement links TRBV9 to TRBJ1-2; 10 bases fit TRBD1. Germline V lookup: CDR1 SGDLS, CDR2 YYNGEE. Germline trimming cut 2 bases from V and 8 bases from J; bases unmatched to any gene: 3. The CDR3 is 13 residues long. The CDR3, as DNA: TGTGCCAGCAGCGTTGGGACAGGGGACGGCTACACCTTC. Its protein product is CASSVGTGDGYTF.

The chain links TRBV30 to TRBJ1-2, with 8 bases identical to TRBD1. From germline, CDR1 is GTSNPN and CDR2 SVGIG (reference sequence). V lost 2 bases and J lost 5; bases outside the gene matches: 10. This CDR3 has 15 amino acids. This CDR3 reads CAWSKQGAERYGYTF. DNA of the CDR3: TGTGCCTGGAGTAAGCAGGGGGCGGAAAGGTATGGCTACACCTTC.

The V and J genes are TRBV30 and TRBJ1-2; 8 positions match TRBD1. CDR3 size: 14 residues. Germline V CDR1 and CDR2: GTSNPN, SVGIG (reference sequence). Trimming removed 2 bases from V and 2 bases from J; junction bases left unmatched: 4. The CDR3 region has the DNA TGTGCCTGGAGTCCCCGGGACAGGAACTATGGCTACACCTTC. The encoded protein is CAWSPRDRNYGYTF.

This chain joins TRBV5-1 and TRBJ2-5; D unclear. V was cut by 1 base and J by 5 bases, with 27 bases left in between. Germline V lookup: CDR1 SGHRS, CDR2 YFSETQ. The CDR3 has 19 residues. Written as DNA, the CDR3 is TGCGCCAGCAGCTTGTCCACTCTGTACGTAGTCGGCGTGGGCGAGACCCAGTACTTC. It translates to CASSLSTLYVVGVGETQYF.

The V gene is TRBV4-2, the J gene TRBJ1-2; a possible D gene is TRBD1 (6 bases). Germline-derived CDR1 and CDR2 are LGHNA and YNFKEQ. This CDR3 comprises 14 residues. V dropped 3 bases and J dropped 3 bases, with 11 bases sitting between them. The CDR3 DNA sequence: TGTGCCAGCAGCCAGACAGGAGGACACTATGGCTACACCTTC. Translating it yields CASSQTGGHYGYTF.

This rearrangement joins TRBV19 to TRBJ2-3; a weak D match, TRBD1 (5 bases). This CDR3 is built from 15 residues. Between the trimmed V and J ends, which lost 9 bases and 5 bases, there was a span of 21 bases. Germline CDR1 is LNHDA and CDR2 is SQIVND (reference sequence). For the CDR3, the DNA is TGTGCCAGCAGTCCCGGTGGGCAGGGCCGAGATACGCAGTATTTT. Translating it yields CASSPGGQGRDTQYF.

V usage is TRBV12-5 and J usage is TRBJ2-7; unclear D gene. V lost 0 bases to trimming and J lost 6 bases, with 9 bases between them. Germline CDR1 LGHNT, CDR2 FRNRAP. CDR3 length: 13 residues. CDR3 sequence: CASGLVSAGEQYF. Written as DNA, the CDR3 is TGTGCTAGTGGTTTGGTATCCGCAGGCGAGCAGTACTTC.